This entry lists 12 T cell receptor beta chains sequenced from one sample in a study of blood T cell repertoires in COVID-19. Only in-frame clones appear in the TCRdb table, and some are missing; sequencing was by immunoSEQ multiplex PCR. The repertoire holds about 88,000 clones, with around 90% as singletons. The sequenced sample consisted of peripheral blood. Receptor source: a male donor with acute or convalescent COVID-19.

The chain employs TRBV7-2 and TRBJ2-3, with 9 bases matching TRBD1. There are 14 residues in the CDR3. Losses at the gene ends were 5 bases for V and 9 bases for J; bases not matched to a gene: 9. Germline loops: CDR1 SGHTA, CDR2 FQGNSA. CDR3 DNA: TGTGCCAGCAGCCCGCACTTACAGGGGGCCACGCAGTATTTT. It encodes CASSPHLQGATQYF.

The V gene is TRBV13, the J gene TRBJ1-2; 7 nucleotides line up with TRBD1. Trimming at V came to 4 bases and at J to 8 bases, leaving 4 bases not matched to a gene. This CDR3 spans 12 amino acids. CDR1 is PRHDT, CDR2 FYEKMQ, per germline (reference sequence). The CDR3 reads CASSSRGLGYTF. DNA for the CDR3: TGTGCCAGCAGCTCGAGGGGGCTGGGCTACACCTTC.

This clone was seen a single time. The CDR3 spells CASSLGQGRTGELFF. The DNA of the CDR3 is TGTGCCAGCAGCTTAGGACAGGGTCGGACCGGGGAGCTGTTTTTT. The chain couples TRBV7-6 to TRBJ2-2; 7 nucleotides match TRBD1. The V and J ends lost 1 base and 5 bases, in that order; junction bases with no gene match: 4. The CDR3 length is 15 residues. CDR1 and CDR2 (germline): SGHVS, FNYEAQ.

The rearrangement links TRBV12-3 or TRBV12-4 to TRBJ1-6; 8 nucleotides line up with TRBD1. Losses at the gene ends were 6 bases for V and 9 bases for J; bases not matched to a gene: 4. CDR3 length: 13 residues. CDR3 sequence: CASSGQGGSPLHF. The CDR3 region has the DNA TGTGCCAGCAGCGGACAGGGAGGTTCACCCCTCCACTTT.

The chain links TRBV9 to TRBJ2-5, with 10 positions matching TRBD2. With 3 bases clipped from V and 5 bases from J, the junction kept 7 bases outside the gene matches. CDR1 is SGDLS, CDR2 YYNGEE, per germline. This CDR3 has 15 residues. The CDR3 is CASSEGAGGPETQYF. The DNA for the CDR3 is TGTGCCAGCAGCGAGGGAGCGGGGGGGCCTGAGACCCAGTACTTC.

This chain joins TRBV5-1 and TRBJ2-7; D perhaps matches TRBD1 (6 bases). This CDR3 is 15 amino acids long. Looked up from germline, CDR1 is SGHRS and CDR2 is YFSETQ. Trimming removed 4 bases at V and 4 bases at J, with 18 bases between. The CDR3 here is CASSLLSGQNYEQYF. DNA for the CDR3: TGCGCCAGCAGCCTCTTATCGGGACAAAATTACGAGCAGTACTTC.

The chain combines TRBV6-5 with TRBJ1-6, with 8 bases matching TRBD1. V shed 3 bases, J shed 10 bases, and the junction held 5 bases outside the gene matches. Germline loops: CDR1 MNHEY, CDR2 SVGAGI. This CDR3 region has 14 residues. This CDR3 reads CASSYQGAGSPLHF. In DNA form, the CDR3 reads TGTGCCAGCAGTTATCAGGGGGCAGGCTCACCCCTCCACTTT.

This chain joins TRBV9 and TRBJ1-6; no clear D gene. CDR1 is SGDLS, CDR2 YYNGEE, per germline. V lost 1 base, J lost 10 bases, and 15 bases lay in between. This CDR3 has 15 amino acids. The CDR3 loop is CASSVLTEPKSPLHF. The CDR3 bases are TGTGCCAGCAGCGTATTAACGGAGCCGAAATCACCCCTCCACTTT.

This clone has just one count. Other DNA sequences in this specimen translate into the identical CDR3. This sequence joins TRBV3-1 (or the pseudogene TRBV3-2) and TRBJ1-5, with TRBD1 identical over 8 bases. V was pared by 2 bases and J by 2 bases, with 2 bases of the junction left unmatched. The CDR3 totals 15 residues. Per germline, CDR1 LGHDT and CDR2 YNNKEL (reference sequence). The CDR3 is CASSQTQGGNQPQHF. The CDR3 DNA is TGTGCCAGCAGCCAAACACAGGGGGGCAATCAGCCCCAGCATTTT.

The chain has TRBV10-3 and TRBJ1-6, with a possible D match to TRBD1 (5 bases). The CDR3 spans 12 residues. The germline CDR1 and CDR2 sequences are ENHRY and SYGVKD. V shed 4 bases and J shed 9 bases, with 7 bases lying between them. Here the CDR3 DNA reads TGTGCCATCAGTGGGGGCAGTTCACCCCTCCACTTT. Translating gives CAISGGSSPLHF.

The genes are TRBV12-5 and TRBJ2-3; 10 bases agree with TRBD1. The length of the CDR3 is 15 residues. Trimming at V came to 7 bases and at J to 0 bases, leaving 4 bases not matched to a gene. CDR1 is LGHNT and CDR2 is FRNRAP in the germline V gene. CDR3 sequence: CASARDRGSTDTQYF. The CDR3 DNA reads TGTGCTAGTGCCCGGGACAGGGGTAGCACAGATACGCAGTATTTT.

This chain joins TRBV6-6 and TRBJ1-3; the D is unclear. There are 13 residues in the CDR3. V lost 5 bases and J 8 bases, leaving 13 bases between the germline ends. CDR1 and CDR2 (germline): MNHNY, SVGAGI (reference sequence). In DNA form, the CDR3 reads TGTGCCAGCAGTATTTTGAGATCGGACACCATATATTTT. Amino acids: CASSILRSDTIYF.